Listed below are T cell receptor beta chains from one sample, sequenced in a study of CD8 T cells in ankylosing spondylitis. MiXCR, run by TCRdb on the 5' RACE reads, gives a single entry per CDR3 protein. The sample shows around 250,000 distinct CDR3 sequences, approximately 30% of them seen only once. Sequenced sample: blood, either unsorted or a sorted T cell fraction (not recorded which). The receptors come from a male donor with ankylosing spondylitis or in good health (not recorded which). CDR3s include the opening cysteine and the closing phenylalanine or tryptophan. The D gene is left open where the match is weak. Clone size appears in some rows only: once, few, many, or a class for an expanded clone.

J,D,size,V,CDR3,DNA
TRBJ2-7,.,few,TRBV27,CASSFSGGATYEQYF,TGTGCCAGCAGTTTTAGTGGGGGCGCGACCTACGAGCAGTACTTC
TRBJ1-3,TRBD1,few,TRBV12-3/TRBV12-4,CASSLVSGTVTGNTIYF,TGTGCCAGCAGTTTAGTTTCCGGGACAGTGACTGGAAACACCATATATTTT
TRBJ2-3,.,.,TRBV20-1,CSADPVGYF,TGCAGTGCAGACCCCGTGGGGTATTTT
TRBJ2-7,.,few,TRBV12-3/TRBV12-4,CASSFLASYEQYF,TGTGCCAGCAGTTTCTTGGCATCTTACGAGCAGTACTTC
TRBJ2-6,.,.,TRBV10-3,CAISETRPGAANVLTF,TGTGCCATCAGTGAGACCCGGCCAGGGGCGGCCAACGTCCTGACTTTC
TRBJ2-7,.,.,TRBV29-1,CSVDVGTEQYF,TGCAGCGTTGACGTAGGGACCGAGCAGTACTTC
TRBJ2-4,.,.,TRBV7-2,CASSLGGGVIAKNIQYF,TGTGCCAGCAGCTTAGGGGGCGGTGTTATAGCCAAAAACATTCAGTACTTC
TRBJ1-1,.,many,TRBV20-1,CSACESSRTEAFF,TGCAGTGCTTGTGAATCTTCTCGCACTGAAGCTTTCTTT
TRBJ2-1,TRBD2,.,TRBV19,CASSIASGGLNEQFF,TGTGCCAGTAGTATAGCTAGCGGGGGGTTGAATGAGCAGTTCTTC
TRBJ2-1,.,.,TRBV3-1,CASSQTRDEQFF,TGTGCCAGCAGCCAGACCCGGGATGAGCAGTTCTTC
TRBJ1-6,.,.,TRBV6-1,CASSATGQGHNSPLHF,TGTGCCAGCAGCGCCACCGGGCAGGGCCATAATTCACCCCTCCACTTT
TRBJ1-1,.,.,TRBV5-5,CASSFGDEAFF,TGTGCCAGCAGCTTCGGGGATGAAGCTTTCTTT
TRBJ2-5,.,.,TRBV10-3,CAISESTGSETQYF,TGTGCCATCAGTGAGTCGACGGGATCAGAGACCCAGTACTTC
TRBJ2-7,.,few,TRBV20-1,CSARRTASIYEQYF,TGCAGTGCTAGACGGACGGCGTCGATCTACGAGCAGTACTTC
TRBJ2-7,TRBD1,.,TRBV3-1,CASSLPGGFYEQYF,TGTGCCAGCAGCCTCCCAGGGGGCTTTTACGAGCAGTACTTC
TRBJ1-4,TRBD1,.,TRBV20-1,CSAERAGGPEKLFF,TGCAGTGCTGAGAGGGCAGGGGGTCCTGAAAAACTGTTTTTT
TRBJ1-2,.,few,TRBV12-3/TRBV12-4,CASRPNRVGDYGYTF,TGTGCCAGCAGACCTAACAGGGTCGGCGACTATGGCTACACCTTC
TRBJ2-5,.,few,TRBV5-1,CASSLAVRKTQYF,TGCGCCAGCAGCTTGGCCGTGAGGAAGACCCAGTACTTC
TRBJ1-5,TRBD1,.,TRBV6-8,CASSPGTAYGDGNQPQHF,TGTGCCAGCAGTCCCGGGACAGCCTATGGGGACGGCAATCAGCCCCAGCATTTT
TRBJ2-5,TRBD2,.,TRBV20-1,CSGRAGGHSQETQYF,TGCAGTGGTCGGGCGGGGGGCCATTCCCAAGAGACCCAGTACTTC
TRBJ2-5,TRBD1,few,TRBV5-8,CASSLDAGGRRETQYF,TGTGCCAGCAGCTTGGATGCAGGGGGAAGAAGAGAGACCCAGTACTTC
TRBJ1-2,TRBD1,few,TRBV19,CASRNRGSNYGYTF,TGTGCCAGTAGAAACAGGGGATCTAACTATGGCTACACCTTC
TRBJ2-4,.,.,TRBV6-5,CASSYAKSIAKNIQYF,TGTGCCAGCAGTTACGCGAAGTCGATAGCCAAAAACATTCAGTACTTC
TRBJ2-3,.,.,TRBV20-1,CSARDLYGSRTDTQYF,TGCAGTGCTAGAGATCTCTACGGGAGCCGCACAGATACGCAGTATTTT
TRBJ2-1,.,.,TRBV20-1,CSATRGDTYNEQFF,TGCAGTGCCACTCGGGGGGACACCTACAATGAGCAGTTCTTC
TRBJ1-2,TRBD1,few,TRBV29-1,CSVGRAGTGDGYTF,TGCAGCGTCGGGCGGGCTGGGACAGGGGACGGCTACACCTTC
TRBJ1-1,.,few,TRBV7-2,CASSLGRANTEAFF,TGTGCCAGCAGCTTAGGCAGGGCGAACACTGAAGCTTTCTTT
TRBJ2-1,.,.,TRBV6-2/TRBV6-3,CASSYPSYNEQFF,TGTGCCAGCAGTTATCCCAGTTACAATGAGCAGTTCTTC
TRBJ2-7,.,.,TRBV20-1,CSARDRGAGYEQYF,TGCAGTGCTAGAGATAGAGGAGCAGGGTACGAGCAGTACTTC
TRBJ2-5,.,.,TRBV20-1,CSARDLAGSDKETQYF,TGCAGTGCTAGAGATCTCGCCGGGTCTGATAAAGAGACCCAGTACTTC